Listed here are 17 T cell receptor beta chains from one sample, sequenced in a study of cytomegalovirus exposure and HLA in healthy donors. 13 Jbeta primers and 60 Vbeta primers were used for the PCR. Only in-frame clones appear in the TCRdb table, and some are missing; sequencing was by immunoSEQ multiplex PCR. The data show 87,000 or so clones, with about 75% seen just once and 4.9% held by the top ten. The source material was PBMCs. These receptors were collected from a woman between 35 and 50 years old in good health and CMV-seronegative.

This clone was counted a few times. The chain carries TRBV5-1 and TRBJ2-3, with TRBD2 matching 9 bases. The CDR3 runs to 16 residues. The germline V gene encodes CDR1 SGHRS and CDR2 YFSETQ. V was clipped by 5 bases and J by 5 bases; unmatched bases: 12. CDR3 loop: CASSLQTSGWGDTQYF. As DNA, the CDR3 is TGCGCCAGCAGTCTACAAACTAGCGGGTGGGGAGATACGCAGTATTTT.

The gene calls are TRBV7-2 and TRBJ1-3; 7 bases are shared with TRBD1. V dropped 5 bases and J dropped 0; count of bases not matched to a gene: 4. Germline V gene sequence: CDR1 SGHTA, CDR2 FQGNSA. This CDR3 region has 15 residues. CDR3 coding DNA: TGTGCCAGCAGCCCAGGGGGATCCTCTGGAAACACCATATATTTT. This sequence encodes CASSPGGSSGNTIYF.

The genes are TRBV30 and TRBJ2-7, with D perhaps matching TRBD2 (5 bases). Trimming removed 5 bases from V and 3 bases from J, with 14 bases in between. Germline loops: CDR1 GTSNPN, CDR2 SVGIG (reference sequence). The length of the CDR3 is 13 residues. The CDR3 loop is CAWRGRAYYEQYF. For the CDR3, the DNA is TGTGCCTGGCGGGGTAGGGCCTACTACGAGCAGTACTTC.

V gene TRBV13 combines with J gene TRBJ1-1; D unresolved. Trimming removed 0 bases from V and 4 bases from J, with 6 bases in between. This CDR3 contains 13 residues. Germline assignment: CDR1 PRHDT and CDR2 FYEKMQ (reference sequence). As DNA, the CDR3 is TGTGCCAGCAGCTTAGGCGGCGGCACTGAAGCTTTCTTT. Encoded protein: CASSLGGGTEAFF.

The chain employs TRBV7-8 and TRBJ2-2; no definite D call. V lost 1 base and J 6 bases, leaving 6 bases between the germline ends. The CDR3 has 13 amino acids. Germline V gene lookup returns CDR1 SGHVS and CDR2 FQNEAQ. The DNA of the CDR3 is TGTGCCAGCAGCTTAGTTCATGCCGGGGAGCTGTTTTTT. Amino acids: CASSLVHAGELFF.

The chain couples TRBV4-2 to TRBJ1-1; TRBD1 aligns across 7 bases. V dropped 2 bases and J dropped 6; count of bases not matched to a gene: 12. Germline-derived CDR1 and CDR2 are LGHNA and YNFKEQ. This CDR3 region has 16 residues. CDR3 in DNA: TGTGCCAGCAGCCAATTGGACAGGACGAACGGGGCTGAAGCTTTCTTT. This translates into CASSQLDRTNGAEAFF.

This clone was detected a few times. The chain is built from TRBV7-9 and TRBJ1-1; D is undetermined. Trimming removed 5 bases at V and 2 bases at J, with 12 bases between. The CDR3 has 14 amino acids. CDR1 and CDR2 (germline): SEHNR, FQNEAQ (reference sequence). CDR3 protein: CASSPNTQNTEAFF. CDR3 nucleotide sequence: TGTGCCAGCAGCCCCAACACCCAAAACACTGAAGCTTTCTTT.

This clone was seen a few times. The chain employs TRBV7-6 and TRBJ2-1; weak D call: TRBD1 (6 bases). V was pared by 5 bases and J by 3 bases, with 11 bases between. This CDR3 has 14 residues. Germline loops: CDR1 SGHVS, CDR2 FNYEAQ. The CDR3 region has the DNA TGTGCCAGCAGCGGGGGCGTAATCTACAATGAGCAGTTCTTC. Amino acid sequence: CASSGGVIYNEQFF. The variable domain in full, with the rest retrieved from reference TRBV7-6 and TRBJ2-1, is GAGVSQSPRYKVTKRGQDVALRCDPISGHVSLYWYRQALGQGPEFLTYFNYEAQQDKSGLPNDRFSAERPEGSISTLTIQRTEQRDSAMYRCASSGGVIYNEQFFGPGTRLTVL.

This clone was seen more than once but under ten times. This sequence joins TRBV5-6 and TRBJ2-5; D is unresolved. Deletions cut 0 bases from V and 4 bases from J, with 7 bases between. From germline, CDR1 is SGHDT and CDR2 YYEEEE. The CDR3 consists of 13 residues. The CDR3 loop is CASSLGGLETQYF. CDR3 coding DNA: TGTGCCAGCAGCTTGGGCGGTTTAGAGACCCAGTACTTC.

The chain couples TRBV11-2 to TRBJ2-1; the match to TRBD2 covers 10 bases. CDR1 and CDR2 from the germline V gene are SGHAT and FQNNGV. This CDR3 spans 17 amino acids. The trim removed 5 bases at V and 5 bases at J, leaving 12 bases unmatched. The CDR3 protein is CASSPSPSGGPNNEQFF. The CDR3 region has the DNA TGTGCCAGCAGCCCAAGTCCTAGCGGGGGCCCCAACAATGAGCAGTTCTTC.

The rearrangement links TRBV27 to TRBJ1-5; tentatively, D is TRBD1 (5 bases). V lost 1 base and J lost 6, with 13 bases in between. The CDR3 has 15 amino acids. Germline V lookup: CDR1 MNHEY, CDR2 SMNVEV (reference sequence). In DNA, the CDR3 is TGTGCCAGCAGTTTATGGGGGGGAGTTAGTCAGCCCCAGCATTTT. Residues: CASSLWGGVSQPQHF.

The chain couples TRBV5-4 to TRBJ2-6; D unresolved. Germline V gene data show CDR1 as SGHNT and CDR2 as YYREEE (reference sequence). V was trimmed by 5 bases and J by 3 bases, leaving 18 bases between them. This CDR3 spans 17 amino acids. The DNA for the CDR3 is TGTGCCAGCAGGGTCGGTGGGCCCTCCGGTGGGGCCAACGTCCTGACTTTC. Translated, it gives CASRVGGPSGGANVLTF. The full variable domain, rest sourced from reference TRBV5-4 and TRBJ2-6, is ETGVTQSPTHLIKTRGQQVTLRCSSQSGHNTVSWYQQALGQGPQFIFQYYREEENGRGNFPPRFSGLQFPNYSSELNVNALELDDSALYLCASRVGGPSGGANVLTFGAGSRLTVL.

The chain carries TRBV18 and TRBJ2-7; TRBD1 is a possible D gene (5 bases). V lost 0 bases and J lost 4, with 7 bases in between. The CDR3 runs 13 residues. Germline lookup yields CDR1 KGHSH and CDR2 LQKENI. Here the CDR3 DNA reads TGTGCCAGCTCACCACCGACAGCTTACGAGCAGTACTTC. It codes for CASSPPTAYEQYF.

This clone was picked up one time. This chain joins TRBV6-4 and TRBJ2-2; 8 positions agree with TRBD2. Germline V gene lookup returns CDR1 MRHNA and CDR2 SNTAGT. This CDR3 region has 16 residues. Trimming cost V 3 bases and J 3 bases; bases outside gene matches: 6. DNA of the CDR3: TGTGCCAGCAGTGAACAAGCGGGGGTTTACACCGGGGAGCTGTTTTTT. Translated: CASSEQAGVYTGELFF.

The rearrangement links TRBV7-9 to TRBJ2-3, with 11 bases matching TRBD2. The CDR3 length is 16 residues. Trimming cost V 1 base and J 5 bases; bases outside gene matches: 5. Per the germline V gene, CDR1 is SEHNR and CDR2 is FQNEAQ (reference sequence). This CDR3 is CASSLGSSGGRDTQYF. In DNA form, the CDR3 reads TGTGCCAGCAGCTTAGGCTCTAGCGGGGGGAGAGATACGCAGTATTTT.

This clone has only a few counts. The rearrangement joins TRBV4-3 to TRBJ1-5, with 7 bases that match TRBD1. This CDR3 spans 15 amino acids. The V and J ends lost 2 bases and 5 bases, in that order; junction bases with no gene match: 6. The V gene's germline CDR1 is LGHNA and CDR2 YSLEER. The CDR3 here is CASSQIVQGDQPQHF. DNA for the CDR3: TGCGCCAGCAGCCAAATAGTCCAGGGGGATCAGCCCCAGCATTTT.

This clone was seen a handful of times. This chain connects TRBV19 to TRBJ1-1; 7 nucleotides agree with TRBD1. Trimming at V came to 7 bases and at J to 7 bases, leaving 9 bases not matched to a gene. The germline V gene has CDR1 LNHDA and CDR2 SQIVND (reference sequence). The CDR3 sequence is 13 residues long. The CDR3 here is CASISRGTVEAFF. Written as DNA, the CDR3 is TGTGCCAGTATCTCTAGGGGGACAGTTGAAGCTTTCTTT.